The 20 T cell receptor beta chains presented below share a single source sample, sequenced in a study of T cells in Graves' hyperthyroidism and ophthalmopathy. RNA transcripts served as the template for amplifying TCR beta CDR3 regions. RT-PCR in the first round (using the HTBI primer set) targeted the TCR CDR3. MiXCR, applied by TCRdb to the multiplex PCR reads, yields one record per CDR3 protein. The sample records 650,000 to 850,000 distinct CDR3 sequences, 18% being singletons. The sequencing sample was made of blood. These receptors were taken from a woman in her forties or fifties with Graves' hyperthyroidism that later progressed to Graves' ophthalmopathy.

On this clonotype: A read error is possible here, since a much larger clone lies one base away. CDR3 sequence (DNA): TGCAGTGCTAGAGTTCTAGAAGAACTGTTTTTT. Residues: CSARVLEELFF. The chain joins TRBV20-1 to TRBJ1-4; D is ambiguous. The CDR3 has 11 amino acids. V was trimmed by 1 base and J by 12 bases, leaving 9 bases between them. CDR1 and CDR2 (germline): DFQATT, SNEGSKA (reference sequence).

V usage is TRBV7-2 and J usage is TRBJ1-1; 7 nucleotides line up with TRBD1. The CDR3 spans 15 residues. Germline V CDR1 and CDR2: SGHTA, FQGNSA. V was clipped by 4 bases and J by 4 bases; unmatched bases: 9. CDR3 nucleotide sequence: TGTGCCAGCAGCTCACCTACAGGGGTCGGCACTGAAGCTTTCTTT. Its translation: CASSSPTGVGTEAFF. Full variable domain (remainder filled in from reference TRBV7-2 and TRBJ1-1): GAGVSQSPSNKVTEKGKDVELRCDPISGHTALYWYRQSLGQGLEFLIYFQGNSAPDKSGLPSDRFSAERTGGSVSTLTIQRTQQEDSAVYLCASSSPTGVGTEAFFGQGTRLTVV.

This clonotype came up a few times. The chain has TRBV4-1 and TRBJ1-5; D may be TRBD1 (5 bases). CDR1 MGHRA and CDR2 YSYEKL come from the germline V gene. The CDR3 sequence is 15 residues long. V was trimmed by 7 bases and J by 0 bases, leaving 13 bases between them. The CDR3 here is CASTLTEYSNQPQHF. The CDR3 DNA reads as TGCGCCAGCACCTTGACAGAATATAGCAATCAGCCCCAGCATTTT.

This clonotype has a count of ten or more. V gene TRBV18 combines with J gene TRBJ1-2, with D possibly TRBD1 on 6 matching bases. The CDR3 totals 11 residues. V lost 3 bases and J 10 bases, leaving 9 bases between the germline ends. Per the germline V gene, CDR1 is KGHSH and CDR2 is LQKENI. The CDR3 loop is CASSPGTLYTF. For the CDR3, the DNA is TGTGCCAGCTCACCCGGGACACTCTACACCTTC.

This clonotype occurred many times. J is TRBJ1-2 and V is TRBV12-3 or TRBV12-4, with D uncertain. This CDR3 spans 12 amino acids. The V and J ends lost 3 bases and 6 bases respectively, with 8 bases between them. DNA of the CDR3: TGTGCCAGCAGTTTTTTAAGGAATGGCTACACCTTC. Translation: CASSFLRNGYTF.

This chain links TRBV5-1 with TRBJ2-5; the D is unclear. The CDR3 loop spans 13 amino acids. Germline CDR1 and CDR2: SGHRS and YFSETQ. The V end lost 1 base, the J end lost 5 bases, and 9 bases lay between the germline ends. CDR3 protein: CASSLSITETQYF. CDR3 nucleotide sequence: TGCGCCAGCAGCTTGTCCATAACGGAGACCCAGTACTTC.

This clonotype has at least ten counts. V usage is TRBV7-9 and J usage is TRBJ1-1; 8 bases fit TRBD1. The CDR3 is 15 amino acids. V was clipped by 7 bases and J by 0 bases; unmatched bases: 7. Looked up from germline, CDR1 is SEHNR and CDR2 is FQNEAQ (reference sequence). CDR3 in DNA: TGTGCCAGCACCCCGCAGGGGGCTCTGAACACTGAAGCTTTCTTT. Translating it yields CASTPQGALNTEAFF. The complete variable domain, with remaining parts taken from reference TRBV7-9 and TRBJ1-1, reads DTGVSQNPRHKITKRGQNVTFRCDPISEHNRLYWYRQTLGQGPEFLTYFQNEAQLEKSRLLSDRFSAERPKGSFSTLEIQRTEQGDSAMYLCASTPQGALNTEAFFGQGTRLTVV.

This clonotype was seen at least ten times. CDR3 region: CASSPNAHTEAFF. In DNA, the CDR3 is TGTGCCAGCTCACCAAATGCGCACACTGAAGCTTTCTTT. This chain connects TRBV18 to TRBJ1-1; D not certain. Germline V lookup: CDR1 KGHSH, CDR2 LQKENI. V lost 2 bases, J lost 3 bases, and 7 bases lay in between. There are 13 residues in the CDR3.

This clonotype was seen only a few times. The chain uses TRBV20-1 and TRBJ1-5, with D perhaps matching TRBD1 (5 bases). Between the trimmed V and J ends, which lost 3 bases and 6 bases, there was a span of 12 bases. This CDR3 has 13 amino acids. CDR1 and CDR2 from the germline V gene are DFQATT and SNEGSKA (reference sequence). The DNA of the CDR3 is TGCAGTGCTAGGACAGCCCGGGGTCAGCCCCAGCATTTT. Protein sequence: CSARTARGQPQHF.

This clonotype occurred many times. V and J are TRBV3-1 and TRBJ2-2; 12 bases map to TRBD2. The junction had 0 bases not matched to a gene; V was cut back by 8 bases and J by 5 bases. CDR3 length: 13 amino acids. Germline V gene sequence: CDR1 LGHDT, CDR2 YNNKEL (reference sequence). The CDR3 loop is CASGLAGTGELFF. The CDR3 DNA follows: TGTGCCAGCGGACTAGCGGGGACCGGGGAGCTGTTTTTT. The full variable domain, its missing parts supplied by reference TRBV3-1 and TRBJ2-2, is DTAVSQTPKYLVTQMGNDKSIKCEQNLGHDTMYWYKQDSKKFLKIMFSYNNKELIINETVPNRFSPKSPDKAHLNLHINSLELGDSAVYFCASGLAGTGELFFGEGSRLTVL.

This clonotype has a handful of counts. CDR3 in amino acids: CASSERGGYYEQYF. CDR3 in DNA: TGTGCCAGCAGTGAAAGAGGCGGATACTACGAGCAGTACTTC. The chain uses TRBV6-1 and TRBJ2-7; D is ambiguous. CDR1 is MNHNS and CDR2 is SASEGT in the germline V gene. V gave up 2 bases and J gave up 3 bases, with 11 bases separating them. CDR3 length: 14 amino acids.

In its sample, this clonotype was seen a few times. The rearrangement joins TRBV29-1 to TRBJ2-7; either TRBD1 or TRBD2 may supply D (5 bases each). Per germline, CDR1 SQVTM and CDR2 ANQGSEA. The CDR3 contains 14 residues. Trimming took 1 base from V and 2 from J, leaving 12 bases between them. The CDR3 loop reads CSVEVRDVAYEQYF. The CDR3 bases are TGCAGCGTTGAAGTCCGGGACGTAGCCTACGAGCAGTACTTC.

This clonotype came up many times. The genes are TRBV19 and TRBJ1-4, with D possibly matching TRBD1 (5 bases). From germline, CDR1 is LNHDA and CDR2 SQIVND (reference sequence). This CDR3 is 15 amino acids long. V was pared by 7 bases and J by 0 bases, with 12 bases between. The CDR3 here is CASKQLTATNEKLFF. The CDR3 DNA sequence: TGTGCCAGTAAACAACTGACAGCAACTAATGAAAAACTGTTTTTT.

There are many counts of this clonotype. V and J are TRBV30 and TRBJ2-5; no reliable D call. The germline V gene encodes CDR1 GTSNPN and CDR2 SVGIG (reference sequence). With 5 bases removed from V and 1 base from J, the gap between germline ends came to 17 bases. The CDR3 is 15 amino acids. CDR3: CAWEPPGPIQETQYF. The CDR3 DNA follows: TGTGCCTGGGAACCTCCCGGGCCTATCCAAGAGACCCAGTACTTC.

J is TRBJ2-5 and V is TRBV6-1, with no clear D. Germline V gene sequence: CDR1 MNHNS, CDR2 SASEGT. V lost 6 bases to trimming and J lost 0 bases, with 2 bases between them. CDR3 size: 11 residues. The CDR3 nucleotides are TGTGCCAGCAGGGACCAAGAGACCCAGTACTTC. Translated, it gives CASRDQETQYF.

This clonotype was counted many times. The chain uses TRBV6-2 or TRBV6-3 and TRBJ2-7, with D perhaps matching TRBD2 (6 bases). The V and J ends lost 2 bases and 0 bases respectively, with 17 bases between them. In germline, CDR1 is MNHEY, CDR2 SVGEGT. This CDR3 is 17 amino acids long. The CDR3, as DNA: TGTGCCAGCAGTTACCCACCCGTAGCGGAAACCTCCTACGAGCAGTACTTC. Amino acid sequence: CASSYPPVAETSYEQYF.

This clonotype was observed at least ten times. The chain joins TRBV11-2 to TRBJ2-2; maybe TRBD2 (6 bases). The CDR3 totals 14 residues. CDR1 is SGHAT and CDR2 is FQNNGV in the germline V gene. V was clipped by 5 bases and J by 6 bases, with 13 bases between them. CDR3 sequence reads: CASSPRTGAGELFF. The CDR3 DNA reads TGTGCCAGCAGCCCACGAACGGGGGCCGGGGAGCTGTTTTTT.

The V gene is TRBV5-1, the J gene TRBJ2-3; 12 bases line up with TRBD2. V lost 0 bases, J lost 5 bases, and 4 bases stayed unmatched. CDR1 is SGHRS and CDR2 is YFSETQ in the germline V gene. The CDR3 has 16 amino acids. This chain's CDR3 is CASSLDTSGGLDTQYF. The DNA for the CDR3 is TGCGCCAGCAGCTTGGATACTAGCGGGGGGCTAGATACGCAGTATTTT.

This clonotype was recorded at least ten times. The chain links TRBV20-1 to TRBJ2-7; 8 bases map to TRBD2. J was trimmed by 3 bases and V by 7 bases; bases with no gene match: 11. Germline CDR1 DFQATT, CDR2 SNEGSKA (reference sequence). This CDR3 is built from 14 residues. This CDR3 is CSVQSSSGRYEQYF. CDR3 sequence (DNA): TGCAGTGTTCAGTCTTCTAGCGGGCGCTACGAGCAGTACTTC.

This rearrangement joins TRBV12-3 or TRBV12-4 to TRBJ1-5, with TRBD1 matching 8 bases. The V segment lost 7 bases and the J segment 4 bases; nucleotides outside the gene matches: 9. The CDR3 consists of 15 residues. CDR3 DNA sequence: TGTGCCAGCAAAACCGGACAGGGTGAAAATCAGCCCCAGCATTTT. Protein sequence: CASKTGQGENQPQHF.